The rows below give T cell receptor beta chains drawn from one sample of a study of regulatory T cells in long-lasting Graves disease. TCRdb passed the multiplex PCR reads through MiXCR, listing each CDR3 protein once. The sample consists of a few hundred thousand distinct CDR3 sequences, about 15% of them appearing once. Another study also made use of these data, one on T cells in Graves' hyperthyroidism and ophthalmopathy.

The sequencing here drew on peripheral blood mononuclear cells (PBMCs), taken at new diagnosis, from a patient treated with antithyroid drugs. Receptors were obtained from a woman between 18 and 29 years old with Graves disease. CDR3s include the opening cysteine and the closing phenylalanine or tryptophan. A D gene is named only where the DNA matches it firmly. Clone size is stated in some rows and not others, as once, few, many or a class when expanded.

>TRBJ1-2|many|TRBV24-1|TRBD1
TGTGCCACCAGTGATTCCGGACAGGGGACCTATGGCTACACCTTC
CATSDSGQGTYGYTF
>TRBJ1-6|NA|TRBV15|TRBD1
TGTGCCACCAGCAGACCTCCGACAGGGGTCTATAATTCACCCCTCCACTTT
CATSRPPTGVYNSPLHF
>TRBJ2-3|many|TRBV29-1|TRBD2
TGCAGCGTTGAAGATGGGACTAGCGGAACTAGCACAGATACGCAGTATTTT
CSVEDGTSGTSTDTQYF
>TRBJ2-3|many|TRBV7-8|TRBD2
TGTGCCAGCAGCTTTCTAGCGGGAGGGGAAGACACAGATACGCAGTATTTT
CASSFLAGGEDTDTQYF
>TRBJ1-4|many|TRBV12-3/TRBV12-4|TRBD1
TGTGCCAGCAGATCCACCGGGACAGCTAATGAAAAACTGTTTTTT
CASRSTGTANEKLFF
>TRBJ2-1|few|TRBV6-1|TRBD2
TGTGCCAGCAGTGATGAGAGGGGTCTAGCGGGAGGGCCCTCCTACAATGAGCAGTTCTTC
CASSDERGLAGGPSYNEQFF
>TRBJ2-4|few|TRBV11-1|NA
TGTGCCAGCAGCTTATCCGGGGGGCAGCACATTCAGTACTTC
CASSLSGGQHIQYF
>TRBJ2-1|many|TRBV3-1|TRBD2
TGTGCCAGCAGCCCCGCCGGGACTAGCGGGAGGGCCTACAATGAGCAGTTCTTC
CASSPAGTSGRAYNEQFF
>TRBJ2-7|NA|TRBV5-1|NA
TGCGCCAGCAGCAACGGCTTGTACGAGCAGTACTTC
CASSNGLYEQYF
>TRBJ1-2|many|TRBV18|NA
TGTGCCAGCTCACCGACAGGCAAGGGGCAGGACTATGGCTACACCTTC
CASSPTGKGQDYGYTF
>TRBJ2-1|NA|TRBV5-1|TRBD2
TGCGCCAGCAGCGCCTCTAGCGGGAGGGCTTTAGATGAGCAGTTCTTC
CASSASSGRALDEQFF
>TRBJ2-6|many|TRBV3-1|TRBD2
TGTGCCAGCAGCCAAGTGAGACTAGCGGGAGGCTCTGGGGCCAACGTCCTGACTTTC
CASSQVRLAGGSGANVLTF
>TRBJ2-1|NA|TRBV20-1|NA
TGCAGTGTTAGGGGTCCGGGGTCCTACAATGAGCAGTTCTTC
CSVRGPGSYNEQFF
>TRBJ2-7|many|TRBV18|TRBD1
TGTGCCAGCTCACCGGAGCAGGGGGTTGGGGAGCAGTACTTC
CASSPEQGVGEQYF
>TRBJ2-1|few|TRBV27|NA
TGTGCCAGCAGTTTATCTCTAGCCGGCCAAGTATACAATGAGCAGTTCTTC
CASSLSLAGQVYNEQFF
>TRBJ1-5|NA|TRBV27|TRBD1
TGTGCCAGCAGTTTATATGGCGAGACAGGGGGCGCGGATCAGCCCCAGCATTTT
CASSLYGETGGADQPQHF
>TRBJ1-2|NA|TRBV2|NA
TGTGCCAGCAGGGGGGGGCGGGAAGGTGGCTACACCTTC
CASRGGREGGYTF
>TRBJ1-1|many|TRBV6-1|TRBD1
TGTGCCAGCAGTCCCATGGACAGGTTGAACACTGAAGCTTTCTTT
CASSPMDRLNTEAFF
>TRBJ2-5|many|TRBV24-1|NA
TGTGCCACCAGTGATCCCTCCCGCCAAGAGACCCAGTACTTC
CATSDPSRQETQYF
>TRBJ1-5|few|TRBV6-2/TRBV6-3|NA
TGTGCCAGCAGTTATTCCCTGACGGGGCTCGATCAGCCCCAGCATTTT
CASSYSLTGLDQPQHF
>TRBJ2-7|few|TRBV6-2/TRBV6-3|NA
TGTGCCAGCAGTGAAGGCACCCTGAGCTCCTACGAGCAGTACTTC
CASSEGTLSSYEQYF
>TRBJ2-5|many|TRBV7-9|TRBD1
TGTGCCAGCAGCTACGTACAGGGGGCGGAGACCCAGTACTTC
CASSYVQGAETQYF
>TRBJ2-2|many|TRBV12-3/TRBV12-4|NA
TGTGCCAGCAGTTTTTACAGGGCAAACACCGGGGAGCTGTTTTTT
CASSFYRANTGELFF
>TRBJ2-2|NA|TRBV7-3|NA
TGTGCCAGCAGCTTAATTGGGGGCGCGGACACCGGGGAGCTGTTTTTT
CASSLIGGADTGELFF
>TRBJ2-3|many|TRBV6-5|NA
TGTGCCAGCAGTTACTCCGAGCGGAATACGCAGTATTTT
CASSYSERNTQYF
>TRBJ2-7|NA|TRBV7-9|NA
TGTGCCAGCAGCTCCCCGGGGCGGGGTAGCTCCTACGAGCAGTACTTC
CASSSPGRGSSYEQYF
>TRBJ2-2|many|TRBV7-8|TRBD2
TGTGCCAGCAGCTTTGGACTAGCGGGAAGCACCGGGGAGCTGTTTTTT
CASSFGLAGSTGELFF
>TRBJ1-3|NA|TRBV20-1|NA
TGCAGTGCTAGCGCGACAGGCCGAAACACCATATATTTT
CSASATGRNTIYF
>TRBJ2-7|many|TRBV3-1|NA
TGTGCCAGCAGCCCCCAAACCCGCGGAGGCGAGCAGTACTTC
CASSPQTRGGEQYF
>TRBJ2-7|many|TRBV28|NA
TGTGCCAGCAGTTTCCCCTCCGGGCTCGGCTACGAGCAGTACTTC
CASSFPSGLGYEQYF
>TRBJ2-2|few|TRBV28|NA
TGTGCCAGCAGTTTACACCCGAACACCGGGGAGCTGTCTTTT
CASSLHPNTGELSF
>TRBJ2-1|many|TRBV18|NA
TGTGCCAGCTCACCACCAGCGATCAGCTCCTACAATGAGCAGTTCTTC
CASSPPAISSYNEQFF
>TRBJ2-3|few|TRBV3-1|TRBD1
TGTGCCAGCAGCCAAGGACAGGGGCGGCGTAGCACAGATACGCAGTATTTT
CASSQGQGRRSTDTQYF
>TRBJ1-5|few|TRBV7-2|NA
TGTGCCAGCAGCCCTAGCGGGACTCTGGGCCAGCCCCAGCATTTT
CASSPSGTLGQPQHF
>TRBJ1-2|few|TRBV7-2|TRBD1
TGTGCCAGCAGCCATCGGACAGGAGTTAACTATGGCTACACCTTC
CASSHRTGVNYGYTF
>TRBJ2-1|few|TRBV27|TRBD2
TGTGCCAGCAGTTTACGAGGGATAGCGGGAGTTTGGATCTACAATGAGCAGTTCTTC
CASSLRGIAGVWIYNEQFF
>TRBJ1-2|few|TRBV29-1|NA
TGCAGCGTCCCGTCACGGTCAGGCTATGGCTACACCTTC
CSVPSRSGYGYTF
>TRBJ2-1|NA|TRBV19|NA
TGTGCCAGTAAGAAACGGGGCGGGATCAGCAGCAATGAGCAGTTCTTC
CASKKRGGISSNEQFF
>TRBJ2-1|many|TRBV7-2|NA
TGTGCCAGCAGCTTAGTCGGCAGGGCTGTGGATGAGCAGTTCTTC
CASSLVGRAVDEQFF
>TRBJ2-7|many|TRBV13|NA
TGTGCCAGCAGCCCCGGACAAGGAAGCTTTAACGAGCAGTACTTC
CASSPGQGSFNEQYF
>TRBJ2-7|NA|TRBV7-2|NA
TGTGCCAGCAGCTTAGTCTCCACTACCAGCTACGAGCAGTACTTC
CASSLVSTTSYEQYF
>TRBJ2-1|NA|TRBV4-3|NA
TGCGCCAGCAGCCAAGAACAGGAGGGCCGTTACAATGAGCAGTTCTTC
CASSQEQEGRYNEQFF
>TRBJ2-5|many|TRBV18|TRBD1
TGTGCCAGCTCACCACTTAGGGGACAGTCCCAAGAGACCCAGTACTTC
CASSPLRGQSQETQYF
>TRBJ2-5|few|TRBV11-3|TRBD1
TGTGCCGGCAGCCAAGCAGTTCGGACAGGGGGCTTGGGAGAGACCCAGTACTTC
CAGSQAVRTGGLGETQYF
>TRBJ2-4|NA|TRBV27|TRBD2
TGTGCCAGCAGTAGCCCGGGGCTAGCGGGGGGCATTCAGTACTTC
CASSSPGLAGGIQYF
>TRBJ2-3|many|TRBV29-1|TRBD1
TGCAGCTCTCCCACAGGGGGACACACAGATACGCAGTATTTT
CSSPTGGHTDTQYF